This T cell receptor beta chain was retrieved from a study of T cell responses to AZD1222 COVID-19 vaccine. Findings of the study overall: Of spike-specific TCRs, nearly half reportedly target regions left unmutated in variants. Most donors were white British and more were female, and clonal diversity was possibly underestimated.

A note on this clone: Its antigen is still unknown.

Assay: immunoSEQ multiplex PCR; the TCRdb copy retains only in-frame clones and omits some. The data show around 120,000 clones, with around 90% seen just once and 18% held by the top ten. This CDR3 spans 15 amino acids. The germline CDR1 and CDR2 sequences are SNHLY and FYNNEI. Trimming cost V 0 bases and J 2 bases; bases outside gene matches: 1. Sequenced material: peripheral blood, taken on day 0 of MenACWY control vaccination. The sequence was obtained from an adult in good health. V gene TRBV2 combines with J gene TRBJ2-7; 10 positions match TRBD2. The CDR3 region has the DNA TGTGCCAGCAGTGAAGCACTAGCGGGACCCTACGAGCAGTACTTC. This translates into CASSEALAGPYEQYF.